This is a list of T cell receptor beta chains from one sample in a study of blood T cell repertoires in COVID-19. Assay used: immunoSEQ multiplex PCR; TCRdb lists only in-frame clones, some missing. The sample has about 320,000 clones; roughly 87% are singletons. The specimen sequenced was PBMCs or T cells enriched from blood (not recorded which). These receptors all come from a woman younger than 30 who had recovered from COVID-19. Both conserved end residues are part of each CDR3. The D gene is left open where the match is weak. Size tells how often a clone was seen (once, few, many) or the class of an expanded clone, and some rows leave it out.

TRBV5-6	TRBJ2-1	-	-	TGTGCCAGCAGCTTGATCGGGGGAAATGAGCAGTTCTTC	CASSLIGGNEQFF
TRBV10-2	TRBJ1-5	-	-	TGCGCCAGCAGCCGGGGGGTGGTAGTAAGTCAGCCCCAGCATTTT	CASSRGVVVSQPQHF
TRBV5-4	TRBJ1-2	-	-	TGTGCCAGCAGCGCGGGGGGCAGAGCTAACTATGGCTACACCTTC	CASSAGGRANYGYTF
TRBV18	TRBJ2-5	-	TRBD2	TGTGCCAGCTCACCAGCGGGGGAAGAGACCCAGTACTTC	CASSPAGEETQYF
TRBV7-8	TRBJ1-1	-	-	TGTGCCAGCAGCTTAGCGCTGGCACAGAACACTGAAGCTTTCTTT	CASSLALAQNTEAFF
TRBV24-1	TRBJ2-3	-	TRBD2	TGTGCCACCAGTGACGCCCAAGTAGCGGGAGGGCCAAAAGATACGCAGTATTTT	CATSDAQVAGGPKDTQYF
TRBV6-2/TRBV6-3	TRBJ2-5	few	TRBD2	TGTGCCAGCAGTTCCGGCCGGGCTAGCGGGTTCGGGGAGACCCAGTACTTC	CASSSGRASGFGETQYF
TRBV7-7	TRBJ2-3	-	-	TGTGCCAGCAGCGCACACGGGACTCGACCCACAGATACGCAGTATTTT	CASSAHGTRPTDTQYF
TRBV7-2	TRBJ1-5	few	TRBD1	TGTGCCAGCGGGTCTCAAACAGGGGTCGGTCAGCCCCAGCATTTT	CASGSQTGVGQPQHF
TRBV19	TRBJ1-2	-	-	TGTGCCAGTAGTGGAGGGGCCTATGGCTACACCTTC	CASSGGAYGYTF
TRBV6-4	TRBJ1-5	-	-	TGTGCCAGCACCTATCTCCGGGTCACCAATCAGCCCCAGCATTTT	CASTYLRVTNQPQHF
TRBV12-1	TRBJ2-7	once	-	TGTGCCAGCACCCGAAAGGGGGACTCCTACGAGCAGTACTTC	CASTRKGDSYEQYF
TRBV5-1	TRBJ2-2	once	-	TGCGCCAGCAGCTTGGAGGGGTCGGTTTTGACCGGGGAGCTGTTTTTT	CASSLEGSVLTGELFF
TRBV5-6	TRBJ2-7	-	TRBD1	TGTGCCAGCAGACGCTGGACAGGGGTATTCTACGAGCAGTACTTC	CASRRWTGVFYEQYF
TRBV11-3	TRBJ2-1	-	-	TGTGCCAGCAGCCTGGACTTTTTGGGTGAGCAGTTCTTC	CASSLDFLGEQFF
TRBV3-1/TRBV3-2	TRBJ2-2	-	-	TGTGCCAGCACCGGCACCGGGGAGCTGTTTTTT	CASTGTGELFF
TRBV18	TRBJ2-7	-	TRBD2	TGTGCCAGCTCACCATCCAGCGGGATCGAGCAGTACTTC	CASSPSSGIEQYF
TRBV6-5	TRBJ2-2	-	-	TGTGCCAGCAGCTCCAGGACCGGGGAGCTGTTTTTT	CASSSRTGELFF
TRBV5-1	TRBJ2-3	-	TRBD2	TGCGCCAGCAGCTTGTCCGCGCCGGGACTAGCGGGAGTTTTTGCATACACAGATACGCAGTATTTT	CASSLSAPGLAGVFAYTDTQYF
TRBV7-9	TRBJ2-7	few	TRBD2	TGTGCCAGCAGCTTAGACGGGAGGACTTACGAGCAGTACTTC	CASSLDGRTYEQYF
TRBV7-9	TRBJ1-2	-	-	TGTGCCACTGATGTAGATGGCTACACCTTC	CATDVDGYTF
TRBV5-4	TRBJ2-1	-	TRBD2	TGTGCCAGCAGCTTGGACCCGGGACTAGAATACAATGAGCAGTTCTTC	CASSLDPGLEYNEQFF
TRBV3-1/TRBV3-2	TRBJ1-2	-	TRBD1	TGTGCCAGCAGCCTTCCGGGACAGTTCTATGGCTACACCTTC	CASSLPGQFYGYTF
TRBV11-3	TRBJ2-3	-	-	TGTGCCAGCAGCTTAGGCAGGGGCACAGATACGCAGTATTTT	CASSLGRGTDTQYF
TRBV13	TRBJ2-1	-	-	TGTGCCAGCAGCTTCCTAGGGGGCAATGAGCAGTTCTTC	CASSFLGGNEQFF
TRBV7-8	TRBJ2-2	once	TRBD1	TGTGCCAGCAGCTTAGTTTCCCGGGACAGGGGGCATACCGGGGAGCTGTTTTTT	CASSLVSRDRGHTGELFF
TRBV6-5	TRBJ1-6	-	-	TGTGCCAGCAGTTACCAGGAGGGATCACCCCTCCACTTT	CASSYQEGSPLHF
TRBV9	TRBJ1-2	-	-	TGTGCCAGCAGCGGATCGACCCGCCGATTCACAGGGAATCTGGGAGGCTACACCTTC	CASSGSTRRFTGNLGGYTF
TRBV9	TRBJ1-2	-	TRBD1	TGTGCCAGCAGCCCGGGACAGGGTAACTATGGCTACACCTTC	CASSPGQGNYGYTF
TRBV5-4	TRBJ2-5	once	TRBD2	TGTGCCAGCAGCTTTACTAGCGGGGGTGCCCAGGAGACCCAGTACTTC	CASSFTSGGAQETQYF
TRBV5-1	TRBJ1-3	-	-	TGCGCCAGCAGCCCACGGTGGACAAGCTCTGGAAACACCATATATTTT	CASSPRWTSSGNTIYF
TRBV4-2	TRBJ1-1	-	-	TGTGCCAGCAGCCAAGTTGGTAGAACTGAAGCTTTCTTT	CASSQVGRTEAFF
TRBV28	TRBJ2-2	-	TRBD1	TGTGCCAGCAGTAACCGGGACAGGGGTCTCCCCGGGGAGCTGTTTTTT	CASSNRDRGLPGELFF
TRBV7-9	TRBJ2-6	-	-	TGTGCCAGCAGCCCCTTAAGGGGAACCCGCTCTGGGGCCAACGTCCTGACTTTC	CASSPLRGTRSGANVLTF
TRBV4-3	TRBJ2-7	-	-	TGCGCCAGCAGCCAAGAAGCTGGGAGCTCCTACGAGCAGTACTTC	CASSQEAGSSYEQYF
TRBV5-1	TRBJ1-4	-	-	TGCGCCAGCGGTGTGGGGGGTCCTAATGAAAAACTGTTTTTT	CASGVGGPNEKLFF
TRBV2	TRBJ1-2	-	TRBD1	TGTGCCAGCAGTGAATTAGGACAGGGGGTCTATGGCTACACCTTC	CASSELGQGVYGYTF
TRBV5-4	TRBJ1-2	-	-	TGTGCCAGCAGCTTAAGTCTGTCACAGGCGGCTGGCTACACCTTC	CASSLSLSQAAGYTF
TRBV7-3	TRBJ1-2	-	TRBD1	TGTGCCAGCAGCTACGGACAGGGGCTTGATGGCTACACCTTC	CASSYGQGLDGYTF
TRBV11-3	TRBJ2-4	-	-	TGTGCCAGCAGCTTAAGGGTCGTTGCGAACGGAGGGTACTTC	CASSLRVVANGGYF
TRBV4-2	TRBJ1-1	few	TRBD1	TGTGCCAGCAGCCTCAGGGACAGAATTGACACTGAAGCTTTCTTT	CASSLRDRIDTEAFF
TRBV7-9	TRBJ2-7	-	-	TGTGCCAGCAGCTCCTCCGGGTACGAGCAGTACTTC	CASSSSGYEQYF
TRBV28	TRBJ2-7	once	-	TGTGCCAGCACCACCGTGGGGGGAAAGAGCTCCTACGAGCAGTACTTC	CASTTVGGKSSYEQYF
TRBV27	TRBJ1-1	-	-	TGTGCCAGCAGTTTGGGGGGGTTGGCTGAAGCTTTCTTT	CASSLGGLAEAFF